The 9 T cell receptor beta chains below come from one sample, sequenced in a study of long-term antiretroviral therapy in people with HIV. immunoSEQ v3.0 was run at survey level. Produced via immunoSEQ multiplex PCR; TCRdb's table is partial and in-frame only. Of 30,000 or so clones detected, 78% appear once; the ten largest clones hold about a tenth. The sequencing used unsorted PBMCs, collected 1.5 years before starting antiretroviral therapy. The receptors derive from a man aged 18 to 29 with HIV.

This clone was observed a few times. Other DNA sequences within the sample encode an identical CDR3. CDR3 bases: TGTGCCAGCTCTTGGGGGGGTAGCTCCTACGAGCAGTACTTC. Translated, it gives CASSWGGSSYEQYF. The chain uses TRBV28 and TRBJ2-7; 7 nucleotides align to TRBD2. Germline V lookup: CDR1 MDHEN, CDR2 SYDVKM. With 8 bases clipped from V and 0 bases from J, the junction kept 7 bases outside the gene matches. This CDR3 contains 14 residues.

The V call is TRBV6-1, the J call TRBJ1-6, with a possible D match to TRBD1 (5 bases). Germline CDR1 MNHNS, CDR2 SASEGT. The germline V and J ends were trimmed by 11 bases and 4 bases, with 18 bases remaining between them. The CDR3 runs 15 residues. DNA for the CDR3: TGTGCCGGCTCGAAGGGGTTTGGTTATAATTCACCCCTCCACTTT. Translation: CAGSKGFGYNSPLHF.

A few counts support this clone. The chain recombines TRBV4-2 with TRBJ2-2, with a possible D match to TRBD1 (5 bases). CDR1 is LGHNA, CDR2 YNFKEQ, per germline. There are 16 residues in the CDR3. Trimming pared 2 bases from V and 1 base from J, leaving 11 bases between. The CDR3 loop is CASSQSPTGNTGELFF. CDR3 nucleotide sequence: TGTGCCAGCAGCCAAAGCCCTACAGGGAACACCGGGGAGCTGTTTTTT.

By share of the sample, this clone is medium-sized. The chain combines TRBV15 with TRBJ1-5; a weak D match, TRBD1 (6 bases). Trimming pared 0 bases from V and 4 bases from J, leaving 13 bases between. This CDR3 is built from 16 residues. Germline loops: CDR1 LNHNV, CDR2 YYDKDF (reference sequence). The CDR3: CATSRDNLGANQPQHF. CDR3 DNA: TGTGCCACCAGCAGAGATAACTTGGGGGCTAATCAGCCCCAGCATTTT.

The rearrangement uses TRBV9 and TRBJ2-7; D remains unclear. This CDR3 is 15 amino acids long. From germline, CDR1 is SGDLS and CDR2 YYNGEE. The V end was cut by 0 bases, the J end by 2 bases, with 12 bases between. The CDR3 reads CASSVGSDWAYEQYF. The CDR3 DNA reads TGTGCCAGCAGCGTAGGTAGTGATTGGGCCTACGAGCAGTACTTC.

This chain connects TRBV30 to TRBJ1-5; D unresolved. CDR3 length equals 12 residues. Germline V gene lookup returns CDR1 GTSNPN and CDR2 SVGIG (reference sequence). V was shortened by 2 bases and J by 6 bases, with 8 bases between the two germline ends. CDR3 in DNA: TGTGCCTGGAGTCCAGGTCGTCAGCCCCAGCATTTT. Protein: CAWSPGRQPQHF.

V is TRBV27 and J is TRBJ2-4, with 7 bases matching TRBD1. The CDR3 totals 15 residues. In germline, CDR1 is MNHEY, CDR2 SMNVEV (reference sequence). With V trimmed by 5 bases and J by 2 bases, 6 bases remained unmatched. Here the CDR3 DNA reads TGTGCCAGCAGTCCCTACAGGGGCCCCAAAAACATTCAGTACTTC. Encoded protein: CASSPYRGPKNIQYF.

This chain connects TRBV19 to TRBJ2-1; 13 bases align to TRBD2. Germline V gene lookup returns CDR1 LNHDA and CDR2 SQIVND (reference sequence). With V trimmed by 9 bases and J by 4 bases, 12 bases remained unmatched. CDR3 length: 17 residues. The CDR3 is CASRPRRGLAGYNEQFF. The DNA of the CDR3 is TGTGCCAGCCGCCCCCGCCGGGGACTAGCGGGGTACAATGAGCAGTTCTTC.

The CDR3 loop reads CASSMRGTGNTIYF. The DNA of the CDR3 is TGTGCCAGTAGTATGCGGGGGACTGGAAACACCATATATTTT. This chain links TRBV19 with TRBJ1-3; tentative D call: TRBD1 (5 bases). Trimming took 3 bases from V and 2 from J, leaving 8 bases between them. This CDR3 is built from 14 residues. Germline V CDR1 and CDR2: LNHDA, SQIVND (reference sequence).